These 15 T cell receptor beta chains came from one sample sequenced in a study of graft-versus-host responses after intestinal transplantation. Libraries were prepared by immunoSEQ multiplex PCR; TCRdb keeps only in-frame clonotypes and omits some of them. The table has fewer than 10,000 clones, approximately 72% seen once; the top ten hold around 22%. Graft-derived tissue was subjected to processing to liberate intraepithelial and lamina propria lymphocytes. The sample in question was ileum tissue, obtained approximately 530 days after intestinal transplant. The receptors come from a human patient who received an intestinal transplant, so some T cells may come from the graft donor.

This chain connects TRBV19 to TRBJ1-1, with D tentatively TRBD1 (5 bases). In germline, CDR1 is LNHDA, CDR2 SQIVND (reference sequence). The CDR3 runs 11 residues. The germline V and J ends were trimmed by 11 bases and 5 bases, with 12 bases remaining between them. The chain's CDR3 is CAGHRGTEAFF. CDR3 in DNA: TGTGCCGGCCATAGGGGAACTGAAGCTTTCTTT.

CDR3 nucleotides: TGTGCCAGCAGCTTAAGGACTAGTCGCAATGAGCAGTTCTTC. Residues: CASSLRTSRNEQFF. The chain couples TRBV7-3 to TRBJ2-1, with 7 bases that match TRBD2. The CDR3 runs to 14 residues. V lost 1 base and J lost 6; bases outside the gene matches: 3. CDR1 is SGHTA, CDR2 FQGTGA, per germline.

The chain combines TRBV25-1 with TRBJ2-5; 7 bases match TRBD2. The CDR3 covers 16 residues. V trimming: 7 bases; J trimming: 0 bases; junction bases outside the gene matches: 11. The germline gives CDR1 MGHDK, CDR2 SYGVNS. The DNA for the CDR3 is TGTGCCAGCACCCGGGGGGACTATTGGTACCAAGAGACCCAGTACTTC. Protein product: CASTRGDYWYQETQYF.

This clone has only a few counts. The chain has TRBV9 and TRBJ1-6; possible D gene TRBD1, 6 bases. CDR3 size: 15 residues. The germline V gene encodes CDR1 SGDLS and CDR2 YYNGEE. Between the trimmed V and J ends, which lost 2 bases and 8 bases, there was a span of 14 bases. CDR3 sequence (DNA): TGTGCCAGCAGCGTCAGGGGAGATTTGGATTCACCCCTCCACTTT. This sequence encodes CASSVRGDLDSPLHF.

This chain links TRBV7-6 with TRBJ1-4; D is undetermined. Trimming cost V 4 bases and J 1 base, with 13 bases left between them. CDR3 length: 16 residues. The germline V gene has CDR1 SGHVS and CDR2 FNYEAQ. The CDR3 coding sequence is TGTGCCAGCAGCTGCTGCGCTAGGAGAACTAATGAAAAACTGTTTTTT. Its translation: CASSCCARRTNEKLFF. Full variable domain (rest looked up from reference TRBV7-6 and TRBJ1-4): GAGVSQSPRYKVTKRGQDVALRCDPISGHVSLYWYRQALGQGPEFLTYFNYEAQQDKSGLPNDRFSAERPEGSISTLTIQRTEQRDSAMYRCASSCCARRTNEKLFFGSGTQLSVL.

This clone has more than one count but fewer than ten. The genes are TRBV7-2 and TRBJ1-1; TRBD1 is a possible D gene (6 bases). Looked up from germline, CDR1 is SGHTA and CDR2 is FQGNSA. This CDR3 has 15 amino acids. V was clipped by 5 bases and J by 4 bases, with 17 bases between them. CDR3 in amino acids: CASSPRGGRITEAFF. The CDR3 DNA follows: TGTGCCAGCAGCCCAAGGGGGGGGAGGATCACTGAAGCTTTCTTT.

The CDR3 bases are TGCGCCAGCAGCCCGGCGACAGGGGGCGCGTTCTACGAGCAGTACTTC. This codes for CASSPATGGAFYEQYF. This sequence joins TRBV5-1 and TRBJ2-7; the match to TRBD1 covers 10 bases. The CDR3 totals 16 residues. The J segment lost 3 bases and the V segment lost 4 bases, leaving 10 bases of the junction unmatched. CDR1 is SGHRS, CDR2 YFSETQ, per germline.

The chain recombines TRBV19 with TRBJ1-5, with 9 bases lining up with TRBD1. After removal of 5 bases from V and 9 bases from J, the junction contained 8 bases not matched to a gene. Per the germline V gene, CDR1 is LNHDA and CDR2 is SQIVND (reference sequence). The CDR3 is 14 amino acids. The CDR3 is CASSPGTGIPPQHF. In DNA form, the CDR3 reads TGTGCCAGTAGTCCCGGGACAGGGATACCGCCCCAGCATTTT.

The J gene is TRBJ2-5, the V gene TRBV15; a weak D match, TRBD2 (5 bases). CDR1 and CDR2 (germline): LNHNV, YYDKDF (reference sequence). V was clipped by 7 bases and J by 5 bases, with 20 bases between them. The CDR3 covers 15 residues. CDR3 in amino acids: CATTDITTREETQYF. CDR3 sequence (DNA): TGTGCCACCACAGACATTACCACTAGGGAGGAGACCCAGTACTTC.

The chain combines TRBV6-5 with TRBJ2-2, with D unclear. V lost 4 bases, J lost 1 base, and 4 bases lay in between. The CDR3 totals 13 residues. Germline V gene lookup returns CDR1 MNHEY and CDR2 SVGAGI. CDR3 amino acids: CASSSLNTGELFF. The CDR3 DNA sequence: TGTGCCAGCAGTTCCTTGAACACCGGGGAGCTGTTTTTT.

J is TRBJ2-3 and V is TRBV7-2; the D is unclear. V lost 0 bases, J lost 0 bases, and 13 bases lay in between. This CDR3 region has 17 residues. CDR1 SGHTA and CDR2 FQGNSA come from the germline V gene. The CDR3, as DNA: TGTGCCAGCAGCTTAGCGCTTGCCGGGTTTAGCACAGATACGCAGTATTTT. Residues: CASSLALAGFSTDTQYF.

This clone was counted between two and nine times. This chain connects TRBV6-1 to TRBJ2-6; D gene ambiguous. V lost 2 bases and J lost 0, with 2 bases in between. The CDR3 covers 14 residues. CDR1 and CDR2 (germline): MNHNS, SASEGT. The CDR3 nucleotides are TGTGCCAGCAGTGAAAACTCTGGGGCCAACGTCCTGACTTTC. Translating gives CASSENSGANVLTF.

This clone was picked up a small number of times. The chain employs TRBV6-4 and TRBJ2-3; 14 nucleotides agree with TRBD2. CDR3 length equals 16 residues. V was clipped by 0 bases and J by 4 bases; unmatched bases: 0. CDR1 is MRHNA and CDR2 is SNTAGT in the germline V gene. Written as DNA, the CDR3 is TGTGCCAGCAGTGACTCGACTAGCGGGGGGGCAGATACGCAGTATTTT. It is translated as CASSDSTSGGADTQYF.

The chain joins TRBV7-2 to TRBJ1-5, with 8 nucleotides matching TRBD1. V gave up 3 bases and J gave up 5 bases; unmatched junction bases: 3. CDR3 length: 14 amino acids. Germline CDR1 SGHTA, CDR2 FQGNSA. CDR3 DNA: TGTGCCAGCAGCTTCACAGGGGGTGATCAGCCCCAGCATTTT. It yields the protein CASSFTGGDQPQHF.

This chain uses TRBV30 with TRBJ2-1; D not certain. Deletions cut 3 bases from V and 5 bases from J, with 11 bases between. The CDR3 length is 13 residues. Germline CDR1 reads GTSNPN; CDR2 reads SVGIG (reference sequence). CDR3 sequence reads: CAWSLGVNNEQFF. The CDR3 DNA sequence: TGTGCCTGGAGCCTGGGTGTAAACAATGAGCAGTTCTTC.